The sequence of this T cell receptor beta chain was determined in a study of cytomegalovirus exposure and HLA in healthy donors (dated by TCRdb to the late 2010s). With respect to the entire study: In an earlier analysis of some 610 of the donors, 276 Gb of sequence data and 117 million unique TCR beta sequences from 180 million or so T cells were reported. Around 320 gigabases of sequencing data and tens of millions of unique TCR sequences were included in an early release covering under 650 HLA-typed donors. Among the approximately 400 genotyped donors, 75% to 90% belonged to the genetic ancestry cluster associated with self-reported Caucasian donors. The aim of the study was to test whether cataloging public T cell receptors could identify signatures of past pathogen exposure. Using immunosequencing, the study profiled T cell repertoires from fewer than 700 subjects and related those repertoires to cytomegalovirus serostatus. In addition to the first cohort of 666 subjects, a separate validation cohort of 120 different subjects was used. To predict cytomegalovirus infection status, the study combined high-throughput TCR immunosequencing, statistical association of individual TCRs with disease status, and machine learning. To study patterns of TCR occurrence, a later analysis re-analyzed previously published TCR beta repertoires from 600 to 750 donors and added high-resolution HLA genotyping. In the later analysis, no new phenotypic data were used to find candidate immune exposures; instead, reliance was placed on TCR beta sequences and their occurrence across donors. An earlier analysis of about 620 of the donors applied high-throughput TCR beta sequencing to assess whether each TCR beta V gene segment acted as functional or pseudogenic. Donor age, sex, ethnicity and CMV serostatus were collected together with the repertoire data. A later genetic analysis took genome-wide SNP genotypes for about 55% of the 666 donors and used that subset as a discovery cohort. All discovery cohort repertoires had been generated using a single sequencing platform. Class I and class II HLA loci were covered by the typing at four-digit resolution. Typing coverage varied by locus: roughly 629-640 donors for A, B, C, DRB1 and DQB1; under 550 for DQA1; about 600 for DPA1; fewer than 480 for DPB1. Four to six DR-DQ haplotypes were handled as single units for association and clustering, since linkage in the cohort was strong. On average, about 240,000 unique TCR beta nucleotide sequences were sequenced per donor among some 420 genotyped donors of the cohort, with roughly 20% of those sequences being non-productive.

The junction shows trimming of 3 bases on V and 4 bases on J, plus 12 bases between the germline ends. The germline V gene specifies KGHSH as CDR1 and LQKENI as CDR2. Measured from the cysteine to the phenylalanine, the CDR3 is 14 residues long. The entry retains the CDR3 DNA only, 42 bases that are in frame from base 1. Paper-wide results and their limitations: In a later genetic analysis, a missense DCLRE1C variant was associated with V-gene and J-gene trimming of TCR beta chains, and the association was replicated in an independent cohort. HLA typing was unavailable for some donors at each locus, so association tests used only the typed subset. Several of the top co-occurrence clusters appeared to be linked to parvovirus B19, influenza, CMV and Epstein-Barr virus, according to a later analysis. The authors suggested that the approach could potentially be extended to other disease states and immunological phenotypes. When HLA alleles, especially DR and DQ, strongly co-occurred, attributing TCR associations to individual alleles was difficult. Across donors, most TCR sequences were observed very rarely, whereas some public TCRs were present in many individuals. In a later analysis, HLA-associated TCR beta chains showed more clonal expansion and lower generation probabilities than non-associated chains that were equally common. A further reported finding was that TCR beta sequences accurately predicted the HLA-A and HLA-B alleles for most subjects in the first cohort. Because the 87-base-pair reads could not distinguish some IMGT-functional V segments, including TRBV6-2 and TRBV6-3, those segments were excluded. A group of highly shared sequence variants was considered likely to be a technical artifact of the sequencing pipeline. In both the original and validation cohorts, the classifier was reported to diagnose cytomegalovirus status with high specificity and sensitivity. The presence/absence analyses assumed that sequencing depth was roughly uniform across donors, and that assumption may not be true. According to a later analysis, most CMV-associated TCR beta chains appeared to be HLA-restricted, and the HLA associations seemed to be driven largely by CMV exposure. This cohort had only TCR beta chains sequenced, and the lack of alpha or paired-chain data limited which features could be detected. A few of the identified cytomegalovirus-associated TCR beta chains were confirmed in vitro to be specific for cytomegalovirus antigens. A later analysis associated some 17,000 TCR beta sequences with specific HLA alleles at a false discovery rate of 0.05. Immune exposure information for the cohort was limited to CMV serostatus. The earlier analysis of fewer than 750 of the donors excluded approximately 17 rarely observed V segments, including chromosome 9 orphons, because counts were too low. In an earlier analysis of several hundred of the donors, most TCR beta V segments were observed in productive rearrangements about 90% or about 30% of the time, broadly matching IMGT annotations. In the study, around 150 TCR beta chains were listed as associated with cytomegalovirus. A later genetic analysis reported fewer N-insertions in productive TCRs among donors in an Asian-associated ancestry cluster than the approximately 670-donor mean. A later analysis found that TCR association rates varied across HLA loci, with DRB1 alleles showing the most associated TCRs and HLA-C alleles the fewest. Linkage disequilibrium might explain the correlated functional status among segregating V segments, but an unknown experimental factor could not be excluded.

Points on this clone: Its antigen is currently not known. Base qualities were left out, and no much larger clone turns up one base away.

In total, over 600 healthy bone marrow donors made up the cohort. All cohort members were sampled while nominally healthy, although unrecorded immune exposures were likely present. The donor was CMV seronegative and was included in the group of around 320 seronegative cohort members. Every donor gave a peripheral blood sample, and the peripheral blood mononuclear cells from that sample were used for TCR beta sequencing. Genomic DNA was extracted from the blood cell samples with the Qiagen DNeasy Blood Extraction Kit. Library construction relied on the immunoSEQ multiplex PCR assay. For the multiplex PCR, a mixture combining 60 forward primers for TCR Vbeta segments and 13 reverse primers for TCR Jbeta segments was used. The CDR3 region of rearranged TCR beta genes was amplified from genomic DNA by a multiplex PCR assay. On the Illumina HiSeq System, the amplified TCR beta libraries were sequenced as 87-base-pair reads. On the study's bioinformatics: A later analysis counted approximately 84 million unique TCR beta chains across the 690 or so repertoires, and roughly 11 million of these chains were shared by at least two donors. Raw reads were error-corrected and collapsed into unique sequences with a nearest-neighbor algorithm that merged closely related sequences to remove PCR and sequencing errors. Alignment of CDR3 sequences to IMGT reference sequences was used to assign V, D and J gene segments. Each retained sequence needed at least a six-nucleotide match to both a V gene segment and a J gene segment. Rearrangements were classified as productive when the CDR3 lacked stop codons and remained in frame with V and J, and all other rearrangements were classified as non-productive. Following IMGT convention, CDR3 was defined as the stretch from the second conserved V-encoded cysteine to the conserved J-encoded phenylalanine. The earlier analysis of 587 of the donors excluded sequences that lacked an unambiguous match to a single V gene segment. In an earlier analysis of 587 of the donors, V segments were called functional above 56.7% productive rearrangements and were called segregating when the between-donor standard deviation exceeded 5%. To diagnose cytomegalovirus status from the catalog of TCR beta chain sequences, a statistical classification framework was built. In a later analysis, TCR nucleotide sequences were compared against IMGT/GENE-DB human TR gene sequences so that V and J genes could be assigned. The TCRdist pipeline was used in a later analysis to assign CDR3 sequences and most-parsimonious VDJ recombination scenarios. In a later analysis, each TCR beta chain was defined by its CDR3 amino acid sequence together with its V-gene family, and reads lacking a unique V-gene family were excluded. As a way to deal with suspected cross-contamination and a sequencing artifact, a later analysis dropped roughly 600 nucleotide sequences that were highly shared and had low generation probability. In a later analysis, a clonal expansion index was calculated for each public chain from normalized within-repertoire ranks of inferred template counts. In a later analysis, generation probabilities were computed using a VDJ recombination model fitted to out-of-frame rearrangements, and the results were checked against IGoR. In a later analysis, hypergeometric tests were used to score TCR-TCR, TCR-HLA and TCR-CMV co-occurrence, with a repertoire-size bias correction applied to TCR pairs. To estimate false discovery rates, a later analysis permuted the HLA or CMV assignments 20 times. A later analysis grouped co-occurring TCRs with DBSCAN, adding TCRdist sequence similarity when clustering within HLA-allele-positive subsets. Co-occurrence clustering excluded repertoires with fewer than 30,000 or more than 120,000 public chains, plus five with anomalous nucleotide sharing. Here the immuneACCESS table is served through TCRdb, limited to in-frame sequences with V and J called. Missing clones are a known gap in these copies; in checked studies unresolved V genes cover under half, and the rest lacks a known reason. V, J and clone size were drawn from that table, and D and trimming were deduced from the DNA. Counted in this sample were about 200,000 clones; 85% of them appeared once. The biggest ten clones account for about 2.3% of the sample.

The receptor chain draws on TRBV18 and TRBJ1-2; D gene: possibly TRBD1, on 5 matching bases. This sequence was found in a woman between 45 and 60 years old in good health and CMV-seronegative. Input material: PBMCs. The CDR3 is CASSPLGAVYGYTF. The sequence in DNA is TGTGCCAGCTCACCGCTTGGGGCTGTCTATGGCTACACCTTC.